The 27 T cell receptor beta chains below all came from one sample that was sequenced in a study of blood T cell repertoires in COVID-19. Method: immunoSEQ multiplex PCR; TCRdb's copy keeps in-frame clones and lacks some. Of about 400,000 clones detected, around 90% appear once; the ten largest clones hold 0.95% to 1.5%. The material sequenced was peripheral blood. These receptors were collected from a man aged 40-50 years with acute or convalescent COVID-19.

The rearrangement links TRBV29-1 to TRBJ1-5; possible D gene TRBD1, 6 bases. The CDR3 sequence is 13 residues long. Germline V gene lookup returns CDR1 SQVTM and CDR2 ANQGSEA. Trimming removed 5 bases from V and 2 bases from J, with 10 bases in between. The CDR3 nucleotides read TGCAGCGTTAAGGCAGGGGGCAATCAGCCCCAGCATTTT. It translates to CSVKAGGNQPQHF.

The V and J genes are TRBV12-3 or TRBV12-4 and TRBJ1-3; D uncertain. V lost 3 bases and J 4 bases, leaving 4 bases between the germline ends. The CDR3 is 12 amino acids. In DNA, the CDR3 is TGTGCCAGCAGTTTCGGGGGAAACACCATATATTTT. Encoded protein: CASSFGGNTIYF.

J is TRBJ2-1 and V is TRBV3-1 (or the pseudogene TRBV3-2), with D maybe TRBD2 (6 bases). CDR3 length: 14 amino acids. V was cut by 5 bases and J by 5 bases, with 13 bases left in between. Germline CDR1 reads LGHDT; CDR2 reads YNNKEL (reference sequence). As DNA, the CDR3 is TGTGCCAGCAGCAGTAGCGGAGGGGACAATGAGCAGTTCTTC. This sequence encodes CASSSSGGDNEQFF.

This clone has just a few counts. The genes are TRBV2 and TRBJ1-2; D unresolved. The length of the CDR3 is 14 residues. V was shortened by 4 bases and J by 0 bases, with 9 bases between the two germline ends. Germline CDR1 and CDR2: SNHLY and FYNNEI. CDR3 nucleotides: TGTGCCAGCAGTGTGGGCCACTCTAACTATGGCTACACCTTC. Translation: CASSVGHSNYGYTF.

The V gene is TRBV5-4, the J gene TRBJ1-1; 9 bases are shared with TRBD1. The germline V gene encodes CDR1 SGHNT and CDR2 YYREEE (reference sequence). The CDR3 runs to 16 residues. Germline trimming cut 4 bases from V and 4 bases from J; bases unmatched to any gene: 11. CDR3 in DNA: TGTGCCAGCAGCCCTGGGACAGGGCATTTTTCCACTGAAGCTTTCTTT. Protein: CASSPGTGHFSTEAFF. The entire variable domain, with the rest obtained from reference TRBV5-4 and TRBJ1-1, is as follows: ETGVTQSPTHLIKTRGQQVTLRCSSQSGHNTVSWYQQALGQGPQFIFQYYREEENGRGNFPPRFSGLQFPNYSSELNVNALELDDSALYLCASSPGTGHFSTEAFFGQGTRLTVV.

CDR3: CASSPGQGVDTGELFF. CDR3 DNA sequence: TGTGCCAGCTCACCCGGACAGGGAGTGGACACCGGGGAGCTGTTTTTT. The chain has TRBV18 and TRBJ2-2; 8 bases are shared with TRBD1. Germline CDR1 and CDR2: KGHSH and LQKENI. With 3 bases clipped from V and 3 bases from J, the junction kept 6 bases outside the gene matches. CDR3 length equals 16 residues. The complete variable domain, with remaining parts taken from reference TRBV18 and TRBJ2-2, reads NAGVMQNPRHLVRRRGQEARLRCSPMKGHSHVYWYRQLPEEGLKFMVYLQKENIIDESGMPKERFSAEFPKEGPSILRIQQVVRGDSAAYFCASSPGQGVDTGELFFGEGSRLTVL.

The CDR3 DNA follows: TGCGCCAGCAGCCAACCTCGGACAGGGTCCTATGGCTACACCTTC. Protein product: CASSQPRTGSYGYTF. The chain joins TRBV4-1 to TRBJ1-2; 8 bases are shared with TRBD1. The CDR3 extends over 15 amino acids. Per the germline V gene, CDR1 is MGHRA and CDR2 is YSYEKL. V trimming: 2 bases; J trimming: 4 bases; junction bases outside the gene matches: 6.

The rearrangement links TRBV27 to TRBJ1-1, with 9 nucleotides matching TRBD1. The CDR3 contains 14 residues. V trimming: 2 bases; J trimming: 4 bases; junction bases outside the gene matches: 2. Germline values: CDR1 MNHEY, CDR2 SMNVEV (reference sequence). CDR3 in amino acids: CASSLPGQGTEAFF. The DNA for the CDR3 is TGTGCCAGCAGTTTACCGGGACAGGGCACTGAAGCTTTCTTT.

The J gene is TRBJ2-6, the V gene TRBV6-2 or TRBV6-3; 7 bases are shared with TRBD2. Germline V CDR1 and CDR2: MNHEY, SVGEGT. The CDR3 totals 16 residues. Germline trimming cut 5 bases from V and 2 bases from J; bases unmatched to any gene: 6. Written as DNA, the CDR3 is TGTGCCAGCAGTGCGTGGGGGGGTCCTGGGGCCAACGTCCTGACTTTC. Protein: CASSAWGGPGANVLTF.

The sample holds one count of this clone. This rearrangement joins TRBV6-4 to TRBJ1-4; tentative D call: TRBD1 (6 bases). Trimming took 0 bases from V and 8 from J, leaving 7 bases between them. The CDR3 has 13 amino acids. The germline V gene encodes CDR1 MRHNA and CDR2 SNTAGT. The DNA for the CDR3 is TGTGCCAGCAGTGACTCAACAGGGGAAAAACTGTTTTTT. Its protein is CASSDSTGEKLFF.

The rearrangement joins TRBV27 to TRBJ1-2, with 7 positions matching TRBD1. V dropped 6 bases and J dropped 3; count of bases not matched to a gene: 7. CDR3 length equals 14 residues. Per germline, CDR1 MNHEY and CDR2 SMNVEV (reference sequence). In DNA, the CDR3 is TGTGCCAGCAGAATTACAGGGGCCTACTATGGCTACACCTTC. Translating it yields CASRITGAYYGYTF.

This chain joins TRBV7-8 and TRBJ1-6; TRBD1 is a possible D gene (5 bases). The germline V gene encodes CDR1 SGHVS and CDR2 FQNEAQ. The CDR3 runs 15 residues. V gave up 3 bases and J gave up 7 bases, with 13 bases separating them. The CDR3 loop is CASSFRGHVNSPLHF. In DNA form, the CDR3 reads TGTGCCAGCAGCTTTCGAGGACACGTAAATTCACCCCTCCACTTT.

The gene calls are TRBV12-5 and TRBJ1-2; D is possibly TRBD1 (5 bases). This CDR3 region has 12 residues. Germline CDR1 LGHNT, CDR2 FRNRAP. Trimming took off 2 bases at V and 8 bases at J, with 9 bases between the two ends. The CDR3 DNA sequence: TGTGCTAGTGGTTTGATGGGGCTCGGCTACACCTTC. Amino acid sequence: CASGLMGLGYTF.

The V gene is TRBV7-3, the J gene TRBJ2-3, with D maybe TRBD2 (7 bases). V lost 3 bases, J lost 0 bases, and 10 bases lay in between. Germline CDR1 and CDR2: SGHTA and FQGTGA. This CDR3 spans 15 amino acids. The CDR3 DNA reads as TGTGCCAGCAGCTTCGCGGGGGCCAGCACAGATACGCAGTATTTT. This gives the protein CASSFAGASTDTQYF.

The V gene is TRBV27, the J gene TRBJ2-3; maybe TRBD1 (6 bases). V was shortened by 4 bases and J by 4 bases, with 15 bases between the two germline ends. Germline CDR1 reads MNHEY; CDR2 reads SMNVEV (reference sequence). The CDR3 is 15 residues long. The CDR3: CASSSTKNRADTQYF. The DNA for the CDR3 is TGTGCCAGCAGTTCAACCAAAAACAGGGCAGATACGCAGTATTTT.

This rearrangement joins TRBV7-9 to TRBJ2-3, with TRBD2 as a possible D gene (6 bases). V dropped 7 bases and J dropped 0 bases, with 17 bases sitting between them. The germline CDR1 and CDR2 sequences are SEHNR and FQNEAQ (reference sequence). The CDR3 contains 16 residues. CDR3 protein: CASNSTRLLSTDTQYF. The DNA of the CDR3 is TGTGCCAGCAACTCGACTAGACTCTTAAGCACAGATACGCAGTATTTT.

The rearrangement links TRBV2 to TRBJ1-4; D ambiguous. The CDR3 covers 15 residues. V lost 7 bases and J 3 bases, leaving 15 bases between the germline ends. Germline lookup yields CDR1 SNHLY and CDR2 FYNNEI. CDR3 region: CASNRNKEANEKLFF. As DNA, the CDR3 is TGTGCCAGCAATCGTAACAAAGAAGCTAATGAAAAACTGTTTTTT.

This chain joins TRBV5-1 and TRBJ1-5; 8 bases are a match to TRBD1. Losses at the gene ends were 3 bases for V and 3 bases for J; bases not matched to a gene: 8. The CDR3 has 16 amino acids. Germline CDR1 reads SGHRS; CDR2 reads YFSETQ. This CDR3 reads CASSCPLDRDNQPQHF. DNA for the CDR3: TGCGCCAGCAGCTGTCCCCTGGACAGGGACAATCAGCCCCAGCATTTT.

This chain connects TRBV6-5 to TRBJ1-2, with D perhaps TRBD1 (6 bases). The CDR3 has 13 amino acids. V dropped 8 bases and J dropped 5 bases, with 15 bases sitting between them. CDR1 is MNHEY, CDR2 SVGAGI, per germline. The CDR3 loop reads CASGEGGPYGYTF. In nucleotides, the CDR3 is TGTGCCAGCGGGGAGGGGGGCCCGTATGGCTACACCTTC.

CDR3 nucleotide sequence: TGCGCCAGCAGCCTTCAGACAGGGAACCGGGGGGCTTTCTTT. As protein: CASSLQTGNRGAFF. The chain joins TRBV5-1 to TRBJ1-1; 7 bases line up with TRBD1. The V segment lost 4 bases and the J segment 11 bases; nucleotides outside the gene matches: 14. Germline CDR1 reads SGHRS; CDR2 reads YFSETQ. There are 14 residues in the CDR3.

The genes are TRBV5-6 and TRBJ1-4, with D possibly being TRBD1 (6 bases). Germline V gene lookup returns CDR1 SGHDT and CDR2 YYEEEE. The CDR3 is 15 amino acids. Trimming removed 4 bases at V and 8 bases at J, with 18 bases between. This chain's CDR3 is CASSPQGFPQEKLFF. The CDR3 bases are TGTGCCAGCAGCCCCCAGGGGTTCCCCCAAGAAAAACTGTTTTTT.

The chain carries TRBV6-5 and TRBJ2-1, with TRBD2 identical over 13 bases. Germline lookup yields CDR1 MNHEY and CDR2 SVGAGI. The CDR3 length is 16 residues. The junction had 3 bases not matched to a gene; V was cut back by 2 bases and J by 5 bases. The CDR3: CASSYPGLAGNNEQFF. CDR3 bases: TGTGCCAGCAGTTACCCGGGACTAGCGGGAAACAATGAGCAGTTCTTC.

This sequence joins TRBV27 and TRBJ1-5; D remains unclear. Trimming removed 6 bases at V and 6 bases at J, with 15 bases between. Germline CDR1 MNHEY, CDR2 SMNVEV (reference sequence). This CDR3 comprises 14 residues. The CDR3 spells CASSPLRYVQPQHF. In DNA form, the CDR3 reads TGTGCCAGCAGCCCTCTCCGGTACGTTCAGCCCCAGCATTTT.

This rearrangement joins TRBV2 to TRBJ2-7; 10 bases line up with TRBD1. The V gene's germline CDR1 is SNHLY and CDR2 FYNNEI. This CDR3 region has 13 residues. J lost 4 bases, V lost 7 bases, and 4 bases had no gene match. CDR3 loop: CASTPGQGYEQYF. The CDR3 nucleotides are TGTGCCAGCACACCGGGACAGGGGTACGAGCAGTACTTC. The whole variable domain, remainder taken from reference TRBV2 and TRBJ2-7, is EPEVTQTPSHQVTQMGQEVILRCVPISNHLYFYWYRQILGQKVEFLVSFYNNEISEKSEIFDDQFSVERPDGSNFTLKIRSTKLEDSAMYFCASTPGQGYEQYFGPGTRLTVT.

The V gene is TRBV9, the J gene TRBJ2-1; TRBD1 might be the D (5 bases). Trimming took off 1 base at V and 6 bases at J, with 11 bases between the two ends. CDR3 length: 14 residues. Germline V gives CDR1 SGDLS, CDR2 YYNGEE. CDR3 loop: CASSVQETVNEQFF. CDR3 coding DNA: TGTGCCAGCAGCGTACAGGAGACAGTCAATGAGCAGTTCTTC.

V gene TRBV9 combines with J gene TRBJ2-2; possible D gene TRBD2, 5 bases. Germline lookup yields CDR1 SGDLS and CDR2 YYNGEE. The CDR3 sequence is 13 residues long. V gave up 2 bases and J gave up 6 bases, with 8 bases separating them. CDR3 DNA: TGTGCCAGCAGCGTTCGGGGTGCCGGGGAGCTGTTTTTT. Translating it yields CASSVRGAGELFF.

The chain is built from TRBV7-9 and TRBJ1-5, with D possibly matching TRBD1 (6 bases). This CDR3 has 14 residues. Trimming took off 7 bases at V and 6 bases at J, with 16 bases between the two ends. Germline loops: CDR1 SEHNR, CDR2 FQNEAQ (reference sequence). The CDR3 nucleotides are TGTGCCAGCACCGACTCGGGGGGCCTTCAGCCCCAGCATTTT. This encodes CASTDSGGLQPQHF. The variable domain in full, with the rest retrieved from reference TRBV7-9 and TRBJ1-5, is DTGVSQNPRHKITKRGQNVTFRCDPISEHNRLYWYRQTLGQGPEFLTYFQNEAQLEKSRLLSDRFSAERPKGSFSTLEIQRTEQGDSAMYLCASTDSGGLQPQHFGDGTRLSIL.